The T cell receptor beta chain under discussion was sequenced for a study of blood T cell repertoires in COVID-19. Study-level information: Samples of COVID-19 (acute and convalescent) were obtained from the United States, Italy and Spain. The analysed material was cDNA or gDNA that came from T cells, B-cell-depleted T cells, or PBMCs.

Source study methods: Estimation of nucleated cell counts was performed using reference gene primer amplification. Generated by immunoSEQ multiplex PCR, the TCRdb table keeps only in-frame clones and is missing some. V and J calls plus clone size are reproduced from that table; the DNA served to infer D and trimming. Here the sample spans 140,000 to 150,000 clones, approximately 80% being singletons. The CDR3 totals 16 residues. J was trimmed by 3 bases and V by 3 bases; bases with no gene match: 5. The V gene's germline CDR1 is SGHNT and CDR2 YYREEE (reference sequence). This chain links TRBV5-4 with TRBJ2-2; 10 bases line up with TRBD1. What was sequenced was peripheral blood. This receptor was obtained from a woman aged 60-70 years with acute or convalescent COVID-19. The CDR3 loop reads CASSSGTGADTGELFF. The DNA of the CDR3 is TGTGCCAGCAGCTCCGGGACAGGGGCCGACACCGGGGAGCTGTTTTTT. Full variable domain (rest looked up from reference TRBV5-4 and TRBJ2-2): ETGVTQSPTHLIKTRGQQVTLRCSSQSGHNTVSWYQQALGQGPQFIFQYYREEENGRGNFPPRFSGLQFPNYSSELNVNALELDDSALYLCASSSGTGADTGELFFGEGSRLTVL.